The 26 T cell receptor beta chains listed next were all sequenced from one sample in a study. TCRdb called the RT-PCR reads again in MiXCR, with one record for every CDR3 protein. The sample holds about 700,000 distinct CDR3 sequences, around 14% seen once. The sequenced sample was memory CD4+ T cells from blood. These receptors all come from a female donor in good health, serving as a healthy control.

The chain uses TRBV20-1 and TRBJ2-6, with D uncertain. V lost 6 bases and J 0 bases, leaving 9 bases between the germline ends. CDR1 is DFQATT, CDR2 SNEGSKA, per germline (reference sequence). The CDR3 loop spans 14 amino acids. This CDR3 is CSAPAGSGANVLTF. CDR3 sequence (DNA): TGCAGTGCCCCTGCCGGCTCTGGGGCCAACGTCCTGACTTTC.

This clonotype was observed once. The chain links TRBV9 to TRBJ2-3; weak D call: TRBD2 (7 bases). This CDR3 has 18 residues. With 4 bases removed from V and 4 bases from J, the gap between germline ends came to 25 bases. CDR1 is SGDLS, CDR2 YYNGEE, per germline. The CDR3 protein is CASSSGEYRGRAADTQYF. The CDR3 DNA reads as TGTGCCAGCAGCTCCGGAGAATATAGGGGGAGGGCTGCAGATACGCAGTATTTT. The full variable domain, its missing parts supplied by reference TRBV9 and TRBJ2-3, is DSGVTQTPKHLITATGQRVTLRCSPRSGDLSVYWYQQSLDQGLQFLIQYYNGEERAKGNILERFSAQQFPDLHSELNLSSLELGDSALYFCASSSGEYRGRAADTQYFGPGTRLTVL.

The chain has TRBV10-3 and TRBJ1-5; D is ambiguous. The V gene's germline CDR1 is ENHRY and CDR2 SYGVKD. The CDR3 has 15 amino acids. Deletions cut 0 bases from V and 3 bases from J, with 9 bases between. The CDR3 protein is CAISESGGFNQPQHF. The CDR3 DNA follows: TGTGCCATCAGTGAGTCCGGCGGATTCAATCAGCCCCAGCATTTT.

CDR3 DNA sequence: TGCGCCAGCAGCCAAGATGAGGGTTGGAACACTGAAGCTTTCTTT. Translated: CASSQDEGWNTEAFF. The genes are TRBV4-1 and TRBJ1-1; D call uncertain. The length of the CDR3 is 15 residues. Germline assignment: CDR1 MGHRA and CDR2 YSYEKL. Trimming stripped 0 bases from V and 1 base from J, with 9 bases between.

The CDR3 loop is CASSQDGLAGDTQYF. CDR3 DNA: TGTGCCAGCAGCCAGGACGGACTAGCGGGGGATACGCAGTATTTT. The chain is built from TRBV4-2 and TRBJ2-3; TRBD2 matches 12 bases. CDR3 length: 15 residues. J gave up 6 bases and V 3 bases, and 4 bases lay outside the gene matches. Germline V lookup: CDR1 LGHNA, CDR2 YNFKEQ.

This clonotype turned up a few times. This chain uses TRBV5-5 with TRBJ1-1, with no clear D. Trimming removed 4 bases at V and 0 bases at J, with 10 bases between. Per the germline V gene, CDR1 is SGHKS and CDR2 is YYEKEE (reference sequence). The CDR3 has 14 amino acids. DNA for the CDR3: TGTGCCAGCAGCCCCACGGCCATGAACACTGAAGCTTTCTTT. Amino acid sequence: CASSPTAMNTEAFF.

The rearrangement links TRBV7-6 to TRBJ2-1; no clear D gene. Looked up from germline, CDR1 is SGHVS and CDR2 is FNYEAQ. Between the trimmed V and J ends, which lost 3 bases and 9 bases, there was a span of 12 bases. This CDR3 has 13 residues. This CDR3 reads CASSLGVLREQFF. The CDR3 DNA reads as TGTGCCAGCAGCTTGGGCGTACTTCGTGAGCAGTTCTTC. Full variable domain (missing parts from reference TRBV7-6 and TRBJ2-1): GAGVSQSPRYKVTKRGQDVALRCDPISGHVSLYWYRQALGQGPEFLTYFNYEAQQDKSGLPNDRFSAERPEGSISTLTIQRTEQRDSAMYRCASSLGVLREQFFGPGTRLTVL.

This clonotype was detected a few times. The CDR3 DNA reads TGTGCCAGCAGTATAGTCAGCGGGAGTGGCTACAATGAGCAGTTCTTC. It encodes CASSIVSGSGYNEQFF. The V gene is TRBV27, the J gene TRBJ2-1, with TRBD2 identical over 8 bases. CDR1 is MNHEY and CDR2 is SMNVEV in the germline V gene (reference sequence). The CDR3 length is 16 residues. Losses at the gene ends were 5 bases for V and 3 bases for J; bases not matched to a gene: 9.

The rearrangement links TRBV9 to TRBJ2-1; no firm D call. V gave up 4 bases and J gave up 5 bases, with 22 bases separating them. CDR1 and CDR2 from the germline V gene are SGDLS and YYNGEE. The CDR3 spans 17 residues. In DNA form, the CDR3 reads TGTGCCAGCAGCAGACGCGCCGACGGCAACCAAAACAATGAGCAGTTCTTC. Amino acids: CASSRRADGNQNNEQFF.

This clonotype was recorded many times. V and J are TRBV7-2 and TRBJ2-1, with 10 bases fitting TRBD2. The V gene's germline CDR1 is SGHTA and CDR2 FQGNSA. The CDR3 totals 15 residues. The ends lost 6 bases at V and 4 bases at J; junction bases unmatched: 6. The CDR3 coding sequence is TGTGCCAGCAGTTTTGGGACTAGCGTATACAATGAGCAGTTCTTC. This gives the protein CASSFGTSVYNEQFF.

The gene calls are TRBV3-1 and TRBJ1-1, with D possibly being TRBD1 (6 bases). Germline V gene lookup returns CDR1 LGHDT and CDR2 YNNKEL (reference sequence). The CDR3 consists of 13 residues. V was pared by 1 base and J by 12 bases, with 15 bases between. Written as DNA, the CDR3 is TGTGCCAGCAGCCAAGTAATCGGGGGCACAACTTTCTTT. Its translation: CASSQVIGGTTFF. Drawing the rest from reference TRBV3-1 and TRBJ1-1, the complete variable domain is DTAVSQTPKYLVTQMGNDKSIKCEQNLGHDTMYWYKQDSKKFLKIMFSYNNKELIINETVPNRFSPKSPDKAHLNLHINSLELGDSAVYFCASSQVIGGTTFFGQGTRLTVV.

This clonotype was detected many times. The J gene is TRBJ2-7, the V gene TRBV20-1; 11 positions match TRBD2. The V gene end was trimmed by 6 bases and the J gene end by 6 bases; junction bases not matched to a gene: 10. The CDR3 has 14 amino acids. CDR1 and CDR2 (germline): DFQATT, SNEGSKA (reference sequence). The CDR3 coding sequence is TGCAGTGCGCGTAGCGGGAGGGCCCACTCCGAGCAGTACTTC. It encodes CSARSGRAHSEQYF.

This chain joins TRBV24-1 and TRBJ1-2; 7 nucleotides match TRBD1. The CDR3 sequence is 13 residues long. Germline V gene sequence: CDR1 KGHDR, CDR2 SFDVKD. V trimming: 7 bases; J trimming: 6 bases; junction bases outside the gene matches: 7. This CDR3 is CATRRGGEDGYTF. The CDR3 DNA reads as TGTGCCACCAGAAGAGGGGGCGAGGATGGCTACACCTTC.

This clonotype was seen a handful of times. CDR3 protein: CSATSGVRVSYEQYF. The DNA of the CDR3 is TGCAGTGCTACTAGCGGGGTACGCGTCTCCTACGAGCAGTACTTC. The chain carries TRBV20-1 and TRBJ2-7; 9 bases align to TRBD2. V lost 4 bases to trimming and J lost 0 bases; unmatched junction nucleotides: 7. CDR1 and CDR2 from the germline V gene are DFQATT and SNEGSKA (reference sequence). CDR3 length: 15 residues.

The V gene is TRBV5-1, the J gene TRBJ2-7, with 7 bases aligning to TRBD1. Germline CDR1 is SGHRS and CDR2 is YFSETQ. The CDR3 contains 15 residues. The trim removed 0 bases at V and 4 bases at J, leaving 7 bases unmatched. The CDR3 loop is CASSLDWDRKYEQYF. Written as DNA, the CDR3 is TGCGCCAGCAGCTTGGATTGGGACAGAAAGTACGAGCAGTACTTC.

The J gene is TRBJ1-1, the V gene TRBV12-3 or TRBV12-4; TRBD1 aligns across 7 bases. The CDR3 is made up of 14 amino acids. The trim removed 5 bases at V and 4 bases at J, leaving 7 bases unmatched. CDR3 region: CASSRDSAGTEAFF. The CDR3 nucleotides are TGTGCCAGCAGTCGGGACAGTGCCGGCACTGAAGCTTTCTTT.

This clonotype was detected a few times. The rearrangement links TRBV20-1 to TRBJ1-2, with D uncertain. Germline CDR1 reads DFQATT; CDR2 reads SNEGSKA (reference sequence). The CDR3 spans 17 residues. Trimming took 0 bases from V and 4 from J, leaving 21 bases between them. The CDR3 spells CSARDRIRGNWAYGYTF. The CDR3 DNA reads TGCAGTGCTAGAGATCGAATACGGGGTAACTGGGCCTATGGCTACACCTTC.

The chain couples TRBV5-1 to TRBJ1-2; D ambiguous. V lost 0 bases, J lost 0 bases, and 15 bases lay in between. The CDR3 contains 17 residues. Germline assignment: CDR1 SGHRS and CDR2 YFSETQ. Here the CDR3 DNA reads TGCGCCAGCAGCTTGGTCAACTCCTCGATAGCTAACTATGGCTACACCTTC. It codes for CASSLVNSSIANYGYTF.

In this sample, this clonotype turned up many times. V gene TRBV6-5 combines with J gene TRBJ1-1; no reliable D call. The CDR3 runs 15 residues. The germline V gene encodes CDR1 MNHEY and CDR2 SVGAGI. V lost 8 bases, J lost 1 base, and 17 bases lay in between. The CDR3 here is CASVHIGGPNTEAFF. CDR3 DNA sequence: TGTGCCAGCGTGCACATCGGCGGCCCGAACACTGAAGCTTTCTTT.

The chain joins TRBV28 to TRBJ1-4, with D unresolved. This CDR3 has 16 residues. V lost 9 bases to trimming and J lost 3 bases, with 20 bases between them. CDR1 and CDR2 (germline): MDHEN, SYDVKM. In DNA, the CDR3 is TGTGCCAGTACTCCGGGCCCTTCTCCTCCTAATGAAAAACTGTTTTTT. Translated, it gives CASTPGPSPPNEKLFF.

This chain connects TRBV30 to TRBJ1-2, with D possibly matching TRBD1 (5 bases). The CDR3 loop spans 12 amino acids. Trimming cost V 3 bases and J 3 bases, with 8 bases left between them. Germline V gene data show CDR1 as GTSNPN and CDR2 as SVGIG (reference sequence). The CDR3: CAWSLGDYGYTF. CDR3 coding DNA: TGTGCCTGGAGCCTAGGGGACTATGGCTACACCTTC.

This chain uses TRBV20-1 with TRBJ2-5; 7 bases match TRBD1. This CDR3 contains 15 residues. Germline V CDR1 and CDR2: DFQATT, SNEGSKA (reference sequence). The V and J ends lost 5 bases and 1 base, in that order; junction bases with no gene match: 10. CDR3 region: CSASPFDRAQETQYF. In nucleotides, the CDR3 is TGCAGTGCTTCCCCGTTCGACAGGGCCCAAGAGACCCAGTACTTC.

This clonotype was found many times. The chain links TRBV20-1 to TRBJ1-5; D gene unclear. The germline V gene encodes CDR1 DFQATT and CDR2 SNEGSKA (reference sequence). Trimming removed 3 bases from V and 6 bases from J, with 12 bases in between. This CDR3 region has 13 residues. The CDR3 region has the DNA TGCAGTGCTAGCCCTCATTCAAGTCAGCCCCAGCATTTT. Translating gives CSASPHSSQPQHF.

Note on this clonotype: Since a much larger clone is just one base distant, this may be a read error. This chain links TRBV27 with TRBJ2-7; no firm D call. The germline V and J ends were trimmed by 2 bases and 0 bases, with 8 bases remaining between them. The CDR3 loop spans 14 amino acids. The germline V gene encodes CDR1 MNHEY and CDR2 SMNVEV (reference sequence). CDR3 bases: TGTGCCAGCAGTTTAACACTGGTCTCCTACGAGCAGTACTTC. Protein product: CASSLTLVSYEQYF.

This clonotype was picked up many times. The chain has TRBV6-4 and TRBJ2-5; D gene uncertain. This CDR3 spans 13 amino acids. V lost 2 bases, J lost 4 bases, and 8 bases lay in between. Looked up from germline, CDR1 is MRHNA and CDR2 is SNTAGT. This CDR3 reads CASSDELGETQYF. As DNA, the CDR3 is TGTGCCAGCAGTGACGAGCTAGGAGAGACCCAGTACTTC.

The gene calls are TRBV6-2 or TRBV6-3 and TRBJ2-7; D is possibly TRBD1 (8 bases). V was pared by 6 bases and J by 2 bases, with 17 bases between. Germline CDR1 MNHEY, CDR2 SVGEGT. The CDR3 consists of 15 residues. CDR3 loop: CASSPQGAGAYEQYF. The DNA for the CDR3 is TGTGCCAGCAGCCCCCAGGGGGCGGGGGCCTACGAGCAGTACTTC.